This entry concerns a single TCR beta chain. Its antigen is still unknown. The intended depth for sequencing was 1 in 200,000 to 1 in 1 million T cells. Libraries were prepared by immunoSEQ multiplex PCR; TCRdb keeps only in-frame clonotypes and omits some of them. The table has around 160,000 clones, approximately 90% seen once. This entry comes from a study of cytotoxic CD8 clonotypes in ibrutinib-treated CLL. The study's findings and limits: Clonality increased at ibrutinib response, then returned toward baseline at progression. Baseline values of clonality outstripped age-matched healthy donors and followed circulating CD8+ T-cell counts.

CDR3 length: 14 amino acids. The V end was cut by 2 bases, the J end by 10 bases, with 16 bases between. Germline loops: CDR1 SGHRS, CDR2 YFSETQ. The receptor's source is a human donor with chronic lymphocytic leukemia. The V call is TRBV5-1, the J call TRBJ2-1; TRBD1 might be the D (5 bases). The material sequenced was PBMCs, taken at disease progression, from a patient treated with ibrutinib. CDR3 region: CASSFYHNQGEQFF. CDR3 in DNA: TGCGCCAGCAGCTTTTATCATAACCAGGGAGAGCAGTTCTTC.